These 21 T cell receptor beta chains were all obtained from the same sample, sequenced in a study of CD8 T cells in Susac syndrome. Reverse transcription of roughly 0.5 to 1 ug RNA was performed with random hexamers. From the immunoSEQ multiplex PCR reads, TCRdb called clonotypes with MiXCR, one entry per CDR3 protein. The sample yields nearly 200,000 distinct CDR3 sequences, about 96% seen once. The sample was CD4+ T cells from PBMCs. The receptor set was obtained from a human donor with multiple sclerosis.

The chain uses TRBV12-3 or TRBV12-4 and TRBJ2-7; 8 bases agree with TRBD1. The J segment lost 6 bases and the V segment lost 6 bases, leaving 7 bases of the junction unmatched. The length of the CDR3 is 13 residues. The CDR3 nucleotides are TGTGCCAGCAGCAGGGGGCGGGCCTCCGAGCAGTACTTC. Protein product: CASSRGRASEQYF.

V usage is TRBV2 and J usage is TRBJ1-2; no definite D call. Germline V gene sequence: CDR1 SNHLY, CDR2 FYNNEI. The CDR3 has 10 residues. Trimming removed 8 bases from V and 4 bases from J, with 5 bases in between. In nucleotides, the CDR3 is TGTGCCAGCGTCCTCTATGGCTACACCTTC. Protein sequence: CASVLYGYTF.

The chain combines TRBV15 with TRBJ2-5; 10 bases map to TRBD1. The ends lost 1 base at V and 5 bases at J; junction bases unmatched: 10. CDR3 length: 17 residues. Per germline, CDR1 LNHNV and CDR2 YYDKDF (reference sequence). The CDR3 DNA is TGTGCCACCAGCAGAGGTTCCGCGACAGGGGGCAGGGAGACCCAGTACTTC. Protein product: CATSRGSATGGRETQYF.

CDR3 sequence reads: CASSLWGGELFF. Written as DNA, the CDR3 is TGTGCCAGCAGCTTGTGGGGAGGGGAGCTGTTTTTT. The chain couples TRBV5-4 to TRBJ2-2; D gene ambiguous. Germline V lookup: CDR1 SGHNT, CDR2 YYREEE (reference sequence). There are 12 residues in the CDR3. Trimming took 1 base from V and 8 from J, leaving 6 bases between them.

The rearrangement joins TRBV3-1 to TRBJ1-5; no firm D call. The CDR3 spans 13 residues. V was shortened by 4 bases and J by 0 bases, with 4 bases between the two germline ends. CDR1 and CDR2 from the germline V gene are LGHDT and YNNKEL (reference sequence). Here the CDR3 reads CASSRNSNQPQHF. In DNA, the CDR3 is TGTGCCAGCAGCCGTAATAGCAATCAGCCCCAGCATTTT.

The CDR3 DNA is TGCAGTGCTAGGGACCCCGGGGCCAACGTCCTGACTTTC. This gives the protein CSARDPGANVLTF. This chain uses TRBV20-1 with TRBJ2-6; D unresolved. Germline V gene data show CDR1 as DFQATT and CDR2 as SNEGSKA (reference sequence). The CDR3 covers 13 residues. V gave up 3 bases and J gave up 4 bases, with 7 bases separating them.

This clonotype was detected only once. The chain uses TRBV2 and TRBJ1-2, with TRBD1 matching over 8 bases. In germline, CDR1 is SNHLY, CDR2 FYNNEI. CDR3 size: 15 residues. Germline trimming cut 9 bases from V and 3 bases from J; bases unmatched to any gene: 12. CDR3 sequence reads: CASGGQGARDYGYTF. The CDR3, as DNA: TGTGCCAGTGGAGGGCAGGGGGCCCGTGACTATGGCTACACCTTC.

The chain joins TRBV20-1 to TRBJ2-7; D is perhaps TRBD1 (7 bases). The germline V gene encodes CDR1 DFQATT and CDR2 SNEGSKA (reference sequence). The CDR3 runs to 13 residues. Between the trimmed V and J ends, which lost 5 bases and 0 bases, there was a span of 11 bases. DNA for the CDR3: TGCAGTGCTTCAGGGGGGAGCTCCTACGAGCAGTACTTC. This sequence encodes CSASGGSSYEQYF.

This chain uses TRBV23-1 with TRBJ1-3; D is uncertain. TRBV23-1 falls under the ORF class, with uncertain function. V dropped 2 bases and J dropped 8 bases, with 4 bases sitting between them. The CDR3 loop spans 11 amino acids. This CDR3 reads CASSQSDTIYF. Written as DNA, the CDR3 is TGCGCCAGCAGTCAAAGTGACACCATATATTTT.

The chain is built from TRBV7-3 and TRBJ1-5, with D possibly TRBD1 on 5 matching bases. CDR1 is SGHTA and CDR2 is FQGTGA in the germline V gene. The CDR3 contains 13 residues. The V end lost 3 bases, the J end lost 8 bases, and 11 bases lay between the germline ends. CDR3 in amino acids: CASSFSLGEPQHF. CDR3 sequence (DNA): TGTGCCAGCAGCTTTAGCCTGGGGGAGCCCCAGCATTTT.

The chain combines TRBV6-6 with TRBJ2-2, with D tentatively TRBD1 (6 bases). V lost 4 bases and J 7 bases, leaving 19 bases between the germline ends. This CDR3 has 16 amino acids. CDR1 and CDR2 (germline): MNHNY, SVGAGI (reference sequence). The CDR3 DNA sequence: TGTGCCAGCAGTTGGGGACGTGGCAGGGGAATCGGGGAGCTGTTTTTT. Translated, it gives CASSWGRGRGIGELFF.

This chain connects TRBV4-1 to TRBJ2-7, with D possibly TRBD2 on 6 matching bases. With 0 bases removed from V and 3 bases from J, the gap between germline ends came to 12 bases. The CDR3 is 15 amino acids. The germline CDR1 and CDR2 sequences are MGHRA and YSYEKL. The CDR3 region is CASSQDRGLHYEQYF. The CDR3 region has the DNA TGCGCCAGCAGCCAAGATAGGGGACTCCACTACGAGCAGTACTTC.

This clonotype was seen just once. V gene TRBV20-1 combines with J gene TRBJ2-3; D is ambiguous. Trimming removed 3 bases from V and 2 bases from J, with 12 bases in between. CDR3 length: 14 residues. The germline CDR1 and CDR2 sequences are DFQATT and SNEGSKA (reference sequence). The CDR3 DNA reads TGCAGTGCTAGGTGGAATAGCATCACAGATACGCAGTATTTT. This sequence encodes CSARWNSITDTQYF.

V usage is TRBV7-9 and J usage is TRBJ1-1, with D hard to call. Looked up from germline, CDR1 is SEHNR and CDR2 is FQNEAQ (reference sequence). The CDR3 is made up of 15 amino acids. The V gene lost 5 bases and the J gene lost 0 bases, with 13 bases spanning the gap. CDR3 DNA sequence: TGTGCCAGCAGCCCCTTGTTGCAGATGAACACTGAAGCTTTCTTT. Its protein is CASSPLLQMNTEAFF.

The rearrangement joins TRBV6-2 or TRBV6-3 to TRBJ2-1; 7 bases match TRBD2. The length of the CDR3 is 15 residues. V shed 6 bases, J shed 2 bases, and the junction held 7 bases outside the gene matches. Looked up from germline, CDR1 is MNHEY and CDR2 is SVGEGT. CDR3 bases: TGTGCCAGCAGCCTACTAGCGTGGACCTACAATGAGCAGTTCTTC. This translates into CASSLLAWTYNEQFF.

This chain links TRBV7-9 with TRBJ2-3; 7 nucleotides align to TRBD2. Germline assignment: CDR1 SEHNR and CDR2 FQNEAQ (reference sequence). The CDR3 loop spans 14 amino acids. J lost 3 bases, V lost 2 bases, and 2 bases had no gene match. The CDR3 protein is CASSLYGGTDTQYF. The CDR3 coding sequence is TGTGCCAGCAGCTTATACGGGGGGACAGATACGCAGTATTTT.

Here the CDR3 reads CASSPTDEHEQFF. In nucleotides, the CDR3 is TGTGCCAGCTCACCGACAGACGAACATGAGCAGTTCTTC. The chain uses TRBV18 and TRBJ2-1, with D perhaps matching TRBD1 (5 bases). V was cut by 3 bases and J by 8 bases, with 11 bases left in between. The V gene's germline CDR1 is KGHSH and CDR2 LQKENI. The length of the CDR3 is 13 residues.

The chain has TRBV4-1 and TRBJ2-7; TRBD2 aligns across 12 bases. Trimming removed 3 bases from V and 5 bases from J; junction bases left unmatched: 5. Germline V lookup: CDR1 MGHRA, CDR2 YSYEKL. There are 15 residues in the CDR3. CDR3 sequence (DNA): TGCGCCAGCAGCCATGCGACTAGCGGGAGCCACGAGCAGTACTTC. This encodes CASSHATSGSHEQYF.

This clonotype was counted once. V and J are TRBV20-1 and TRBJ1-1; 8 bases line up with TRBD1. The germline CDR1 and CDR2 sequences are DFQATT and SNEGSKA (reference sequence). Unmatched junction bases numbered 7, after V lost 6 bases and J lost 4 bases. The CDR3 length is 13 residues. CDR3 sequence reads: CSAPLGQGTEAFF. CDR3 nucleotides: TGCAGTGCCCCCCTCGGACAGGGCACTGAAGCTTTCTTT.

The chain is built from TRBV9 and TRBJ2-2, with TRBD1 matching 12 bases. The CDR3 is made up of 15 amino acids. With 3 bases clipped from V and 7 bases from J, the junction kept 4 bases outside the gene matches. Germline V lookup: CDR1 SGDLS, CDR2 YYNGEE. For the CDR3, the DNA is TGTGCCAGCAGCGCGGGACAGGGGGCTAACGGGGAGCTGTTTTTT. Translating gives CASSAGQGANGELFF.

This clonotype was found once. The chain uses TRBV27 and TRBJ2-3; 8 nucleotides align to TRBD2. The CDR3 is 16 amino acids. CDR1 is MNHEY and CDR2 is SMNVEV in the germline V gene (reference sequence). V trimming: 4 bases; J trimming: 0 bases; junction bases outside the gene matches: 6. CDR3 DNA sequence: TGTGCCAGCAGTTCCGCGCGGGGGGCTAGCACAGATACGCAGTATTTT. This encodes CASSSARGASTDTQYF.